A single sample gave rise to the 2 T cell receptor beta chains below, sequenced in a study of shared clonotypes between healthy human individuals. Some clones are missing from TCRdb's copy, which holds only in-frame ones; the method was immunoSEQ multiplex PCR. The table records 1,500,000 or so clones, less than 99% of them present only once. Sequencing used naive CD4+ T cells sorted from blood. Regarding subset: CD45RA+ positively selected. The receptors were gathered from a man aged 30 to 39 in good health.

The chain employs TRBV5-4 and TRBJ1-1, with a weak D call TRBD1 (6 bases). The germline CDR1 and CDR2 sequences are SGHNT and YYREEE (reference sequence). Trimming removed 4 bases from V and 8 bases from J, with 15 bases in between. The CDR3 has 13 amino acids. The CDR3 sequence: CASSGQTGMEAFF. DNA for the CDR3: TGTGCCAGCAGCGGGCAAACAGGGATGGAAGCTTTCTTT.

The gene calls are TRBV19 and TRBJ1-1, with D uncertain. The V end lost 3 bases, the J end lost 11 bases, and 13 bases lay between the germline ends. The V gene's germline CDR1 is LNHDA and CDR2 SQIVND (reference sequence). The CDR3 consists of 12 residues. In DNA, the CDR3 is TGTGCCAGTAGTATCGATGGTGACGTTGCTTTCTTT. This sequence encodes CASSIDGDVAFF. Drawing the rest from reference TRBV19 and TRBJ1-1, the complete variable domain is DGGITQSPKYLFRKEGQNVTLSCEQNLNHDAMYWYRQDPGQGLRLIYYSQIVNDFQKGDIAEGYSVSREKKESFPLTVTSAQKNPTAFYLCASSIDGDVAFFGQGTRLTVV.